The sequence of this T cell receptor (beta chain) was determined in a study of OX40 agonist ivuxolimab in advanced cancers. Study in general: Six ivuxolimab dose levels, 0.01 to 10 mg/kg, were given intravenously every 2 weeks. Eligibility rules accepted prior anti-PD-1, anti-PD-L1 or anti-CTLA-4 therapy, and 30% to 40% had some.

Autoimmune disease history or systemic immunosuppression excluded patients. TCRdb keeps only in-frame clones here, not all; method: immunoSEQ multiplex PCR. Among over 20,000 clones, 60% to 80% were seen once, and the ten largest hold less than 20%. CDR3 length: 14 residues. Germline CDR1 is MGHRA and CDR2 is YSYEKL. The ends were cut back, 0 bases at V and 10 bases at J, with 13 bases in the middle. A note on this clone: Its specificity is unknown.

General study results and limits: The investigators did not determine what antigen specificity the expanded peripheral T cells had.

This chain uses TRBV4-1 with TRBJ2-1; tentative D call: TRBD1 (6 bases). This specimen consisted of CD4+ or CD8+ T cells sorted from blood, obtained in a trial of the OX40 agonist ivuxolimab. The clonotype comes from an adult with an advanced solid tumor such as melanoma, head and neck, liver or kidney cancer. Here the CDR3 DNA reads TGCGCCAGCAGCCAAGACAGGGGCCGCGGGGAGCAGTTCTTC. It yields the protein CASSQDRGRGEQFF.